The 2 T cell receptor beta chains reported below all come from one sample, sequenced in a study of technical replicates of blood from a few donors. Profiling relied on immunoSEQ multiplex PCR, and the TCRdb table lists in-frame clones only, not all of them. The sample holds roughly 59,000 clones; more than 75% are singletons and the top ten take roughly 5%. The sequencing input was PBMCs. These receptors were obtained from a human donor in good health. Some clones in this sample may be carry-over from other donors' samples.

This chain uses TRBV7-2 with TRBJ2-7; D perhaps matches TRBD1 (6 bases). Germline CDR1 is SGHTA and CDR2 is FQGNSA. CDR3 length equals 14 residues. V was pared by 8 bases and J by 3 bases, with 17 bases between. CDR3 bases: TGTGCCAGCTCCTCTTACCAGGGGTACTACGAGCAGTACTTC. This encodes CASSSYQGYYEQYF.

For the CDR3, the DNA is TGTGCCAGCAGTTACTCTAGCTCCTACAATGAGCAGTTCTTC. Translating gives CASSYSSSYNEQFF. The chain joins TRBV6-6 to TRBJ2-1; no clear D. The V gene lost 0 bases and the J gene lost 0 bases, with 3 bases spanning the gap. Germline lookup yields CDR1 MNHNY and CDR2 SVGAGI (reference sequence). This CDR3 contains 14 residues.